What follows is one T cell receptor beta chain and its context. Its antigen is not identified. Indicated time point: week 47, end of study. The vaccine gave 300 ug of a 20-mer mutant IDH1 peptide subcutaneously per dose. Using immunoSEQ multiplex PCR, the repertoire was profiled, and TCRdb retains in-frame clones only, with some absent. The data contain about 56,000 clones, less than 80% of them seen just once; the ten biggest clones take up around 5%. The data are from a study of a mutant IDH1 vaccine in newly diagnosed glioma. About the study: Treated patients comprised around 60% males and around 40% females, mean age about 38 years. It was radiotherapy, temozolomide, or both that patients received previously, with most receiving both.

Whole-study findings and limits: Overall, about 93% of patients had vaccine-induced immune responses.

The V gene's germline CDR1 is SGHVS and CDR2 FQNEAQ. The CDR3 loop spans 14 amino acids. V dropped 4 bases and J dropped 3 bases, with 12 bases sitting between them. This specimen consisted of PBMCs, obtained from a glioma patient whose treatment included an IDH1 peptide vaccine. The rearrangement links TRBV7-8 to TRBJ1-1; D is unclear. This clonotype originated in a man aged 45-65 years with glioma. The CDR3 DNA reads TGTGCCAGCAGCTCCTACGGGAGACACACTGAAGCTTTCTTT. The encoded protein is CASSSYGRHTEAFF.